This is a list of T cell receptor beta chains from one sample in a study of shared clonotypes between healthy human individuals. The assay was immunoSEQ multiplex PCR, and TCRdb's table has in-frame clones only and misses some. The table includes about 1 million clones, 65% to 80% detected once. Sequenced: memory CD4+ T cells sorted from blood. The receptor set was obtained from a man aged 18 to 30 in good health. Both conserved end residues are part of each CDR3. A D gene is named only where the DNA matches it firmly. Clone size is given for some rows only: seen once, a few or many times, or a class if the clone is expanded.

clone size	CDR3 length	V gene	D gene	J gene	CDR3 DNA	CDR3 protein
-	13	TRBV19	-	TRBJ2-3	TGTGCCAGCAGGGCAGCAGGCACAGATACGCAGTATTTT	CASRAAGTDTQYF
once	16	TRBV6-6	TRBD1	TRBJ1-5	TGTGCCAGCAGTTATACTGCGGGACAGAGCAATCAGCCCCAGCATTTT	CASSYTAGQSNQPQHF
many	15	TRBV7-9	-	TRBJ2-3	TGTGCCAGCAGCTCCTCGGCGGAAGGGGGGCATACGCAGTATTTT	CASSSSAEGGHTQYF
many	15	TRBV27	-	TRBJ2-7	TGTGCCAGCAGTTTAGGTGGCGGAAACTCCTACGAGCAGTACTTC	CASSLGGGNSYEQYF
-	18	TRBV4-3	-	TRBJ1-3	TGCGCCAGCAGCCAAGAGGCGACCTTTTGGGGTTCTGGAAACACCATATATTTT	CASSQEATFWGSGNTIYF
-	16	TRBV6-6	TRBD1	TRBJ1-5	TGTGCCAGCAGTTACTTGGGACAGGCCCAGCCATCGCCCCAGCATTTT	CASSYLGQAQPSPQHF
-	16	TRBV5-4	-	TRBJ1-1	TGTGCCAGCAGCTTATGGGGGGGCTTACTGAACACTGAAGCTTTCTTT	CASSLWGGLLNTEAFF
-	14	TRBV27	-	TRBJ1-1	TGTGCCAGCAGCGCCTTCGCGACGGCCACTGAAGCTTTCTTT	CASSAFATATEAFF
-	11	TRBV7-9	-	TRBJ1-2	TGTGCCAGCGCTAGGGTAGGAGGCTACACCTTC	CASARVGGYTF
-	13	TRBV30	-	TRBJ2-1	TGTGCCTGGAAGACGGGGCCGGGGAATGAGCAGTTCTTC	CAWKTGPGNEQFF